This is a list of T cell receptor beta chains from one sample in a study of shared clonotypes between healthy human individuals. This table comes from immunoSEQ multiplex PCR, and its TCRdb copy is limited to in-frame clones, with some not included. The table shows about 2.1 million clones, with around 93% occurring only once. Source material: naive CD8+ T cells from PBMCs. The receptors shown here come from a man aged 18 to 30 in good health. Some clones in this sample may be carry-over from other donors' samples. Each CDR3 is given with its conserved first and last residue. The D gene is left open where the match is weak. Rows give clone size only sometimes, using once, few, many, or a class for an expanded clone.

J: TRBJ2-7
D: NA
V: TRBV29-1
size: NA
CDR3: CSVEEGQGGPYEQYF
DNA: TGCAGCGTTGAAGAAGGGCAGGGGGGTCCCTACGAGCAGTACTTC

J: TRBJ1-2
D: TRBD1
V: TRBV7-9
size: NA
CDR3: CASSLEDRGGGYTF
DNA: TGTGCCAGCAGCTTAGAGGACAGGGGAGGTGGCTACACCTTC

J: TRBJ1-5
D: TRBD1
V: TRBV4-3
size: NA
CDR3: CASSPDRGQPQHF
DNA: TGCGCCAGCAGCCCAGACAGGGGGCAGCCCCAGCATTTT

J: TRBJ1-5
D: NA
V: TRBV27
size: NA
CDR3: CASSLIGKDQPQHF
DNA: TGTGCCAGCAGTTTAATCGGAAAGGATCAGCCCCAGCATTTT

J: TRBJ2-3
D: TRBD2
V: TRBV27
size: NA
CDR3: CASSPIGTSGSTDTQYF
DNA: TGTGCCAGCAGTCCGATAGGGACTAGCGGAAGCACAGATACGCAGTATTTT

J: TRBJ1-2
D: NA
V: TRBV6-6
size: NA
CDR3: CASSYVRAGYTF
DNA: TGTGCCAGCAGTTACGTCCGGGCTGGCTACACCTTC

J: TRBJ2-1
D: NA
V: TRBV30
size: NA
CDR3: CAWLSHRTGNEQFF
DNA: TGTGCCTGGCTTTCCCACAGGACCGGGAATGAGCAGTTCTTC

J: TRBJ2-7
D: TRBD1
V: TRBV18
size: NA
CDR3: CASSYPRTGGEQYF
DNA: TGTGCCAGCTCTTATCCTAGGACAGGGGGCGAGCAGTACTTC

J: TRBJ1-2
D: NA
V: TRBV13
size: NA
CDR3: CASSLGLLRSYGYTF
DNA: TGTGCCAGCAGCTTAGGTTTACTTAGGTCTTATGGCTACACCTTC

J: TRBJ2-3
D: TRBD1
V: TRBV6-5
size: NA
CDR3: CASSLGQFTDTQYF
DNA: TGTGCCAGCAGCTTGGGACAGTTCACAGATACGCAGTATTTT

J: TRBJ2-7
D: NA
V: TRBV6-1
size: NA
CDR3: CASSEGTASYEQYF
DNA: TGTGCCAGCAGTGAAGGTACCGCCTCCTACGAGCAGTACTTC

J: TRBJ2-3
D: NA
V: TRBV7-9
size: NA
CDR3: CASTQLVSADTQYF
DNA: TGTGCCAGCACCCAACTCGTGTCCGCAGATACGCAGTATTTT

J: TRBJ2-1
D: TRBD1
V: TRBV5-1
size: NA
CDR3: CASSFFSVRGTGGRYEQFF
DNA: TGCGCCAGCAGCTTTTTTTCTGTGCGTGGGACAGGGGGCCGGTATGAGCAGTTCTTC

J: TRBJ2-1
D: TRBD2
V: TRBV28
size: NA
CDR3: CASSRLAGVLNEQFF
DNA: TGTGCCAGCAGTAGACTAGCGGGAGTTCTCAATGAGCAGTTCTTC

J: TRBJ2-1
D: NA
V: TRBV21-1
size: NA
CDR3: CASSTRWWATSYNEQFF
DNA: TGTGCCAGCAGCACCCGGTGGTGGGCCACATCCTACAATGAGCAGTTCTTC

J: TRBJ2-7
D: NA
V: TRBV27
size: NA
CDR3: CASSFSSTYEQYF
DNA: TGTGCCAGCAGTTTTAGTAGCACCTACGAGCAGTACTTC

J: TRBJ1-2
D: NA
V: TRBV7-9
size: NA
CDR3: CASSLDGDYGYTF
DNA: TGTGCCAGCAGCCTCGACGGAGACTATGGCTACACCTTC

J: TRBJ2-1
D: TRBD2
V: TRBV9
size: NA
CDR3: CASSGSGRGEQFF
DNA: TGTGCCAGCAGCGGTAGCGGGAGAGGTGAGCAGTTCTTC

J: TRBJ2-1
D: NA
V: TRBV7-9
size: few
CDR3: CASSLSPNEQFF
DNA: TGTGCCAGCAGCTTAAGCCCCAATGAGCAGTTCTTC

J: TRBJ1-1
D: NA
V: TRBV28
size: NA
CDR3: CASRSPGVVNTEAFF
DNA: TGTGCCAGCAGGAGTCCAGGGGTAGTGAACACTGAAGCTTTCTTT

J: TRBJ2-1
D: NA
V: TRBV11-2
size: NA
CDR3: CASSPGATWEFF
DNA: TGTGCCAGCAGCCCGGGGGCTACCTGGGAGTTCTTC

J: TRBJ1-3
D: NA
V: TRBV6-5
size: NA
CDR3: CASSYGLSRYGNTIYF
DNA: TGTGCCAGCAGTTACGGCCTCTCTCGATATGGAAACACCATATATTTT

J: TRBJ1-5
D: NA
V: TRBV7-8
size: NA
CDR3: CASSLLGASNQPQHF
DNA: TGTGCCAGCAGCCTTCTGGGGGCGAGCAATCAGCCCCAGCATTTT

J: TRBJ2-3
D: TRBD1
V: TRBV25-1
size: NA
CDR3: CASRHRKGQGPDTQYF
DNA: TGTGCCAGCCGGCACCGTAAGGGACAGGGCCCAGATACGCAGTATTTT

J: TRBJ2-3
D: NA
V: TRBV6-6
size: NA
CDR3: CASSYGQASDTDTQYF
DNA: TGTGCCAGCAGTTACGGACAAGCGAGCGACACAGATACGCAGTATTTT

J: TRBJ1-3
D: NA
V: TRBV27
size: NA
CDR3: CASSTWQGADGNTIYF
DNA: TGTGCCAGCAGTACATGGCAGGGAGCGGATGGAAACACCATATATTTT

J: TRBJ1-2
D: TRBD1
V: TRBV18
size: once
CDR3: CASSPETGANYGYTF
DNA: TGTGCCAGCTCACCGGAGACAGGGGCCAACTATGGCTACACCTTC

J: TRBJ1-2
D: NA
V: TRBV6-1
size: NA
CDR3: CASRSRAMPSYTF
DNA: TGTGCCAGCAGGTCAAGGGCCATGCCATCCTACACCTTC

J: TRBJ2-3
D: NA
V: TRBV9
size: NA
CDR3: CASSVEGGTLTDTQYF
DNA: TGTGCCAGCAGCGTAGAGGGGGGGACACTCACAGATACGCAGTATTTT

J: TRBJ2-2
D: TRBD1
V: TRBV25-1
size: few
CDR3: CASRMTGDSNTGELFF
DNA: TGTGCCAGCAGGATGACAGGGGATTCGAACACCGGGGAGCTGTTTTTT

J: TRBJ2-7
D: NA
V: TRBV7-9
size: NA
CDR3: CASSQTNYEQYF
DNA: TGTGCCAGCAGCCAAACGAACTACGAGCAGTACTTC

J: TRBJ2-1
D: NA
V: TRBV28
size: NA
CDR3: CASSLLRGSSYNEQFF
DNA: TGTGCCAGCAGTTTACTTCGGGGGAGCTCCTACAATGAGCAGTTCTTC

J: TRBJ2-5
D: TRBD1
V: TRBV5-5
size: NA
CDR3: CASSLVKVQGVEQTQYF
DNA: TGTGCCAGCAGCTTGGTCAAAGTACAGGGGGTGGAACAGACCCAGTACTTC

J: TRBJ2-5
D: NA
V: TRBV7-2
size: NA
CDR3: CASSLYSGTEGVETQYF
DNA: TGTGCCAGCAGCCTATACTCCGGGACGGAGGGAGTGGAGACCCAGTACTTC

J: TRBJ1-1
D: NA
V: TRBV19
size: NA
CDR3: CASSIGKYTEAFF
DNA: TGTGCCAGTAGTATCGGGAAATACACTGAAGCTTTCTTT

J: TRBJ1-3
D: NA
V: TRBV5-6
size: NA
CDR3: CASSLFGSVSGNTIYF
DNA: TGTGCCAGCAGCTTGTTCGGATCAGTCTCTGGAAACACCATATATTTT

J: TRBJ1-1
D: NA
V: TRBV2
size: few
CDR3: CASYGAPRTEAFF
DNA: TGTGCCAGCTATGGGGCACCGAGGACTGAAGCTTTCTTT

J: TRBJ2-4
D: TRBD2
V: TRBV9
size: NA
CDR3: CASSVGSGISPKNIQYF
DNA: TGTGCCAGCAGCGTAGGTAGCGGGATCTCCCCCAAAAACATTCAGTACTTC

J: TRBJ2-2
D: NA
V: TRBV10-3
size: NA
CDR3: CAISEISGPSSGELFF
DNA: TGTGCCATCAGTGAGATCAGTGGGCCCTCGTCCGGGGAGCTGTTTTTT

J: TRBJ1-2
D: NA
V: TRBV19
size: NA
CDR3: CASQEWGVGYTF
DNA: TGTGCCAGTCAGGAGTGGGGCGTCGGCTACACCTTC

J: TRBJ2-7
D: TRBD2
V: TRBV4-3
size: NA
CDR3: CASSQDLAGPSSYEQYF
DNA: TGCGCCAGCAGCCAAGATCTAGCGGGCCCGAGCTCCTACGAGCAGTACTTC

J: TRBJ1-1
D: TRBD1
V: TRBV11-2
size: NA
CDR3: CASSITPRGQAEAFF
DNA: TGTGCCAGCAGCATCACGCCCCGCGGACAGGCTGAAGCTTTCTTT

J: TRBJ2-1
D: TRBD2
V: TRBV11-2
size: NA
CDR3: CASSTRAGGPNEQFF
DNA: TGTGCCAGCAGCACAAGAGCGGGAGGGCCGAATGAGCAGTTCTTC

J: TRBJ1-1
D: NA
V: TRBV10-1
size: few
CDR3: CASSEGGTEAFF
DNA: TGCGCCAGCAGTGAGGGAGGGACAGAAGCTTTCTTT

J: TRBJ2-2
D: NA
V: TRBV6-5
size: NA
CDR3: CASSSFQFANTGELFF
DNA: TGTGCCAGCAGTTCATTCCAGTTCGCGAACACCGGGGAGCTGTTTTTT

J: TRBJ1-5
D: TRBD1
V: TRBV7-8
size: once
CDR3: CASSLGQLYNQPQHF
DNA: TGTGCCAGCAGCTTGGGACAGCTGTACAATCAGCCCCAGCATTTT

J: TRBJ2-7
D: TRBD2
V: TRBV9
size: NA
CDR3: CASSPWTSIGEQYF
DNA: TGTGCCAGCAGCCCGTGGACTAGTATCGGCGAGCAGTACTTC

J: TRBJ2-1
D: TRBD2
V: TRBV5-1
size: NA
CDR3: CASSSILAGGQYEQFF
DNA: TGCGCCAGCAGCTCTATACTAGCGGGAGGACAGTATGAGCAGTTCTTC

J: TRBJ1-2
D: TRBD1
V: TRBV5-4
size: NA
CDR3: CASSLGTGINYGYTF
DNA: TGTGCCAGCAGCCTCGGGACAGGCATTAACTATGGCTACACCTTC